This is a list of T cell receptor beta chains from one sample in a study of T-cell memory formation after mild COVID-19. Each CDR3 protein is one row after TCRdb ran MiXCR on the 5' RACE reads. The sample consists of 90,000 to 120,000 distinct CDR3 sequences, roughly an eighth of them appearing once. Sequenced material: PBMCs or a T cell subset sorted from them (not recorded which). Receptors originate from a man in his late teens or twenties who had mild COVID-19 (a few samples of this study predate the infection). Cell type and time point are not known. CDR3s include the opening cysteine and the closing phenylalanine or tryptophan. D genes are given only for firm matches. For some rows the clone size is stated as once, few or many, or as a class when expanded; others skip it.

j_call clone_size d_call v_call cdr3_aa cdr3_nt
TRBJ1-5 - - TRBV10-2 CASSLVRDFQPQHF TGCGCCAGCAGTTTGGTCAGGGATTTTCAGCCCCAGCATTTT
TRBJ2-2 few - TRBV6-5 CASSYLASNTGELFF TGTGCCAGCAGTTACCTGGCGTCGAACACCGGGGAGCTGTTTTTT
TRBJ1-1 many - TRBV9 CASSRRQEQNTEAFF TGTGCCAGCAGCAGAAGACAGGAACAGAACACTGAAGCTTTCTTT
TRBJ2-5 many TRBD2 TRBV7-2 CASSSWASGEETQYF TGTGCCAGCAGCTCCTGGGCTAGCGGGGAAGAGACCCAGTACTTC
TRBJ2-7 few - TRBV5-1 CASSVIPGPQDEQYF TGCGCCAGCAGCGTGATCCCAGGGCCTCAGGACGAGCAGTACTTC
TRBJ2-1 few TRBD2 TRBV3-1 CASSQATSGGAIEQFF TGTGCCAGCAGCCAAGCCACTAGCGGGGGGGCAATTGAGCAGTTCTTC
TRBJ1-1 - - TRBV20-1 CSASMGASTEAFF TGCAGTGCTAGTATGGGGGCGTCCACTGAAGCTTTCTTT
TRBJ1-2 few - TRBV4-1 CASSHLQDYYGYTF TGCGCCAGCAGCCACCTACAGGACTACTATGGCTACACCTTC
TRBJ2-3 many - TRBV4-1 CASSHPDTDTQYF TGCGCCAGCAGCCATCCCGACACAGATACGCAGTATTTT
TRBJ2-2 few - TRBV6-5 CASSYFNTGELFF TGTGCCAGCAGTTACTTTAACACCGGGGAGCTGTTTTTT
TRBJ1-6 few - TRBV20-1 CSARDGQTDYSPLHF TGCAGTGCTAGAGATGGGCAGACGGACTATTCACCCCTCCACTTT
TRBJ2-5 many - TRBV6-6 CASSPGTAVEETQYF TGTGCCAGCAGCCCCGGGACGGCAGTAGAAGAGACCCAGTACTTC
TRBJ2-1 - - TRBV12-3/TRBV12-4 CASSSGEVPYNEQFF TGTGCCAGCAGTTCAGGGGAGGTGCCCTACAATGAGCAGTTCTTC
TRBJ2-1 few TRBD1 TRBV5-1 CASSLPGQAQVDEQFF TGCGCCAGCAGCTTACCGGGACAGGCACAGGTAGATGAGCAGTTCTTC
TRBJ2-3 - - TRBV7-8 CASSLEAGQQLTDTQYF TGTGCCAGCAGCTTAGAAGCGGGTCAGCAACTCACAGATACGCAGTATTTT
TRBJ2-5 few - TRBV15 CATSSWVLNEETQYF TGTGCCACCAGCAGCTGGGTATTGAACGAAGAGACCCAGTACTTC
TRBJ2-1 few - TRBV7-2 CASSLREGYEQFF TGTGCCAGCAGCTTACGTGAGGGGTATGAGCAGTTCTTC
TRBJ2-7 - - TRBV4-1 CASSQGTGPWEQYF TGCGCCAGCAGCCAAGGGACGGGACCCTGGGAGCAGTACTTC
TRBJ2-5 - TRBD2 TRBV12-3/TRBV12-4 CASSLWTSGEETQYF TGTGCCAGCAGTCTCTGGACTAGCGGGGAGGAGACCCAGTACTTC
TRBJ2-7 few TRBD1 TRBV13 CASSSVDRGNDEQYF TGTGCCAGCAGCAGCGTGGACAGGGGGAATGACGAGCAGTACTTC
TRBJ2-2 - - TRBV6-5 CASSYQGGRTGELFF TGTGCCAGCAGTTACCAGGGGGGCCGGACCGGGGAGCTGTTTTTT
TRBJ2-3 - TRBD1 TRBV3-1 CASSQDSGTGVTQYF TGTGCCAGCAGCCAAGATTCCGGGACAGGGGTCACGCAGTATTTT
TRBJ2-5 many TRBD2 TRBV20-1 CSARGLAHQETQYF TGCAGTGCTAGGGGACTAGCCCATCAAGAGACCCAGTACTTC
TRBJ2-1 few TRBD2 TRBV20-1 CSAPGGSYSYNEQFF TGCAGTGCCCCGGGGGGGAGCTATTCCTACAATGAGCAGTTCTTC
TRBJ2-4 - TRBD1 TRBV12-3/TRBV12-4 CASSLEGQGPAKNIQYF TGTGCCAGCAGTTTAGAGGGACAGGGGCCGGCCAAAAACATTCAGTACTTC
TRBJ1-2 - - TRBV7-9 CASVRASEPYGYTF TGTGCCAGCGTCAGGGCCTCGGAGCCGTATGGCTACACCTTC
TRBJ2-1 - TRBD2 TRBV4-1 CASSDGTSASSYNEQFF TGCGCCAGCAGCGATGGAACTAGCGCCAGCTCCTACAATGAGCAGTTCTTC
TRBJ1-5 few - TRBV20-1 CSARDWQSDQPQHF TGCAGTGCTAGAGATTGGCAATCGGATCAGCCCCAGCATTTT
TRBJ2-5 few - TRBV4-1 CASSQAPDPRWPQYF TGCGCCAGCAGCCAAGCGCCGGACCCCCGCTGGCCCCAGTACTTC
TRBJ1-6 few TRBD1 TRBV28 CASSLKAGTGSLSLHF TGTGCCAGCAGTTTAAAAGCCGGGACAGGGTCTCTTTCCCTCCACTTT
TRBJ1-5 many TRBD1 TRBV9 CASSEGQFSNQPQHF TGTGCCAGCAGCGAGGGACAGTTTAGCAATCAGCCCCAGCATTTT
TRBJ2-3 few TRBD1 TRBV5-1 CAGSLETGDTDTQYF TGCGCCGGCAGCTTGGAGACAGGGGACACAGATACGCAGTATTTT
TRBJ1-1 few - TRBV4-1 CASSQYPRANTEAFF TGCGCCAGCAGCCAATACCCTAGGGCTAACACTGAAGCTTTCTTT
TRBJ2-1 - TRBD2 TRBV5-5 CASSLRAGESSYNEQFF TGTGCCAGCAGCTTGCGAGCGGGGGAGAGCTCCTACAATGAGCAGTTCTTC
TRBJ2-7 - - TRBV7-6 CASSLGGPAYEQYF TGTGCCAGCAGCTTAGGAGGGCCAGCCTACGAGCAGTACTTC
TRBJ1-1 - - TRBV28 CASSSPTKGRAEAFF TGTGCCAGCAGTTCCCCTACCAAGGGAAGAGCTGAAGCTTTCTTT
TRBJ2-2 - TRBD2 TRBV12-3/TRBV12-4 CASSPRLADPGELFF TGTGCCAGCAGTCCCAGACTAGCGGACCCCGGGGAGCTGTTTTTT
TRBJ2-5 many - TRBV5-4 CASSGENQETQYF TGTGCCAGCAGTGGAGAGAACCAAGAGACCCAGTACTTC
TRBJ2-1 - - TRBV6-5 CASSYPDSQEQFF TGTGCCAGCAGTTACCCAGACAGCCAAGAGCAGTTCTTC
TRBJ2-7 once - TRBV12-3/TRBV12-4 CASSPGRATYEQYF TGTGCCAGCAGTCCGGGACGGGCGACCTACGAGCAGTACTTC
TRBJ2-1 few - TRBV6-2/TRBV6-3 CASSYLLGLLSGTPNEQFF TGTGCCAGCAGTTATCTGCTCGGCCTACTGTCTGGGACTCCTAATGAGCAGTTCTTC
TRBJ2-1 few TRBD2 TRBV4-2 CASSQSQRGFYNEQFF TGTGCCAGCAGCCAGTCTCAGCGGGGATTCTACAATGAGCAGTTCTTC
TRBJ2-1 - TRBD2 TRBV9 CASSVAGLAGVDEQFF TGTGCCAGCAGCGTAGCCGGACTAGCGGGGGTCGATGAGCAGTTCTTC
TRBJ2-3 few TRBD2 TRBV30 CAWSGALGGGTQYF TGTGCCTGGAGTGGGGCTCTCGGCGGGGGTACGCAGTATTTT
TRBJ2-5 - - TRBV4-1 CASSPLPGRETQYF TGCGCCAGCAGCCCTCTGCCGGGGAGGGAGACCCAGTACTTC
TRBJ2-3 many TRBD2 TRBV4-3 CASSQDILAGGYTDTQYF TGCGCCAGCAGCCAAGATATCCTAGCGGGGGGATACACAGATACGCAGTATTTT
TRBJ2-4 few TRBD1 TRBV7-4 CASSSGQGVNIQYF TGTGCCAGCAGCTCGGGACAGGGGGTTAACATTCAGTACTTC
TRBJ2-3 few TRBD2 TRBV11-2 CASTPGRGGPADTQYF TGTGCCAGCACCCCGGGACGGGGGGGGCCAGCAGATACGCAGTATTTT
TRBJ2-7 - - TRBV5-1 CASSTGTRYEQYF TGCGCCAGCAGCACCGGGACACGGTACGAGCAGTACTTC
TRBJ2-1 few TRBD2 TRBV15 CATSRVGLAGFREQFF TGTGCCACCAGCAGAGTAGGACTAGCGGGATTCCGCGAGCAGTTCTTC
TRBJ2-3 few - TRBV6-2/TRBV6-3 CASSSLNAVGFTDTQYF TGTGCCAGCAGTTCGTTAAACGCCGTGGGGTTTACAGATACGCAGTATTTT
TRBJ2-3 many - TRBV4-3 CASSQDRTFFGNTQYF TGCGCCAGCAGCCAAGATCGGACTTTCTTCGGGAATACGCAGTATTTT
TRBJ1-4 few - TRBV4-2 CASSQDPGLFNEKLFF TGTGCCAGCAGCCAAGATCCGGGACTGTTTAATGAAAAACTGTTTTTT
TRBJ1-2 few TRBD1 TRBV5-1 CASSDRDRGPYGYTF TGCGCCAGCAGCGACCGGGACAGGGGGCCCTATGGCTACACCTTC
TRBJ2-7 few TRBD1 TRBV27 CASSLSHRGPWEQYF TGTGCCAGCAGTTTATCCCACAGGGGGCCTTGGGAGCAGTACTTC
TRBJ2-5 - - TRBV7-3 CASSPTGGEETQYF TGTGCCAGCAGCCCCACGGGCGGGGAGGAGACCCAGTACTTC
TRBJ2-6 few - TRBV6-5 CASSYSKGGANVLTF TGTGCCAGCAGTTATTCTAAAGGAGGGGCCAACGTCCTGACTTTC